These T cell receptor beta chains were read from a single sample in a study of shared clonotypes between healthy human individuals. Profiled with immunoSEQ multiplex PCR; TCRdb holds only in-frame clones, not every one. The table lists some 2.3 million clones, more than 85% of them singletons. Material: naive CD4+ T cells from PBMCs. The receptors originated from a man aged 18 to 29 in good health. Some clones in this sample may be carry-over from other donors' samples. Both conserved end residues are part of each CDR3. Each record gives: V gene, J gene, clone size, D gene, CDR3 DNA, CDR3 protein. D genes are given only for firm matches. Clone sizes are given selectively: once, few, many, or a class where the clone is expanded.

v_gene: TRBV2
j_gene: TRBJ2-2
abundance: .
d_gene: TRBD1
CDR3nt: TGTGCCAGCGGCGGGACAGGGGAGTTAGGCGGGGAGCTGTTTTTT
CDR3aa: CASGGTGELGGELFF

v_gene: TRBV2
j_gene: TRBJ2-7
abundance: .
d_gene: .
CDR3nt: TGTGCCAGCACGACATCCACAAATACCGAGCAGTACTTC
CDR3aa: CASTTSTNTEQYF

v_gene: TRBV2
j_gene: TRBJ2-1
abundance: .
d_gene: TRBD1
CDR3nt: TGTGCCAGCCTTTGGGGTACAGGGGGAAATGAGCAGTTCTTC
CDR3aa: CASLWGTGGNEQFF

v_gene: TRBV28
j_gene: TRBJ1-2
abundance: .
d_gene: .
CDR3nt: TGTGCCAGCAGTTTAAATCCAAACTATGGCTACACCTTC
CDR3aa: CASSLNPNYGYTF

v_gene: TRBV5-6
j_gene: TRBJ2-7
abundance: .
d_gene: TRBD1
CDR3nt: TGTGCCAGCAGCCACGGACAGGGGACTTACTACGAGCAGTACTTC
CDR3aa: CASSHGQGTYYEQYF

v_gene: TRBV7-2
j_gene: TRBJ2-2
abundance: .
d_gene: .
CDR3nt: TGTGCCAGCAGCTTAGCGACCCCACAGGGCGGGGAGCTGTTTTTT
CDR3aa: CASSLATPQGGELFF

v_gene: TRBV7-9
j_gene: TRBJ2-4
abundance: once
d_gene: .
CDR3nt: TGTGCCAGCAGCTTTTTTTATGGGGACATTCAGTACTTC
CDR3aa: CASSFFYGDIQYF

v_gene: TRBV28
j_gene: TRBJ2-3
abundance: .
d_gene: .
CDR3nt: TGTGCCAGCGGAACACAAAGGGATACGCAGTATTTT
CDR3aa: CASGTQRDTQYF

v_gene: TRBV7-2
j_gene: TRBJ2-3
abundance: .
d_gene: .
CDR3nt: TGTGCCAGCAGCACGTGGACTTCTAGCACAGATACGCAGTATTTT
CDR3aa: CASSTWTSSTDTQYF

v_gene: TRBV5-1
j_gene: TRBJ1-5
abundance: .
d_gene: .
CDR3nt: TGCGCCAGCAGCTTGGGCCCCAGGGGTGGGGGTCAGCCCCAGCATTTT
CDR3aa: CASSLGPRGGGQPQHF

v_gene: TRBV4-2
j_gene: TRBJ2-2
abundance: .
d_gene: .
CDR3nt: TGTGCCAGCAGCCAGAGTAGCTCGGCCGGGGAGCTGTTTTTT
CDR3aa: CASSQSSSAGELFF

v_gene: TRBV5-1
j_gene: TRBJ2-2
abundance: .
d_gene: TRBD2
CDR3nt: TGCGCCAGCAGCCCGCCGGGACTAGCGGACACCGGGGAGCTGTTTTTT
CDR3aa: CASSPPGLADTGELFF

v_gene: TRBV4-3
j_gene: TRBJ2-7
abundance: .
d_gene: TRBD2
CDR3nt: TGCGCCAGCAGCCAAGGTACTAGCGGGAGCCTCAGATACTTC
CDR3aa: CASSQGTSGSLRYF

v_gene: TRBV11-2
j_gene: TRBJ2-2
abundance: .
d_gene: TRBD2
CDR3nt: TGTGCCAGCAGCTCCCTAGCGGGTCGCAGGGCCACCGGGGAGCTGTTTTTT
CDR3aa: CASSSLAGRRATGELFF

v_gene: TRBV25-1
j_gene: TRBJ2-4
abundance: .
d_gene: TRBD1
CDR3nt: TGTGCCACCTTCCGGGACAGGGCAGACATTCAGTACTTC
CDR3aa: CATFRDRADIQYF

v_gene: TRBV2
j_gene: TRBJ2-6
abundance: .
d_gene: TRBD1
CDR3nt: TGTGCCAGCAGTGAAGCCGGGACAGGGGGGCGAGGTGGGGCCAACGTCCTGACTTTC
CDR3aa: CASSEAGTGGRGGANVLTF

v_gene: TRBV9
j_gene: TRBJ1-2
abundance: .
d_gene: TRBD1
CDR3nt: TGTGCCAGCAGCGAGCGGGACAGGAGTAACTATGGCTACACCTTC
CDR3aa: CASSERDRSNYGYTF

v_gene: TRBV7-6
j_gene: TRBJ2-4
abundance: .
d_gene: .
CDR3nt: TGTGCCAGCAGCACAGTCGGGACAAACATTCAGTACTTC
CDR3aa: CASSTVGTNIQYF

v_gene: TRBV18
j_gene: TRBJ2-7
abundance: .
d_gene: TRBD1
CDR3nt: TGTGCCAGCTCCTCGGGGACAGGGTCCTACGAGCAGTACTTC
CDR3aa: CASSSGTGSYEQYF

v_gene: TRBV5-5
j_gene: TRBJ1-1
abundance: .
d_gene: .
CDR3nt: TGTGCCAGCAGCTTGGAAGGGGGAGGTTCGAACACTGAAGCTTTCTTT
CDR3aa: CASSLEGGGSNTEAFF

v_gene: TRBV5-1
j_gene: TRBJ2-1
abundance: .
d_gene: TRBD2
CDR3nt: TGCGCCAGCAGCCCGCGACTAGCGGGAGGTGTCAATGAGCAGTTCTTC
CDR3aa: CASSPRLAGGVNEQFF

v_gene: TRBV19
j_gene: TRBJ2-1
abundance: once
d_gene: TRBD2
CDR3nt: TGTGCCAGTATCGGAGCGGTGGAGACTAGCGGGAGGCCTTCCCGAATAAATGAGCAGTTCTTC
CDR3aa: CASIGAVETSGRPSRINEQFF

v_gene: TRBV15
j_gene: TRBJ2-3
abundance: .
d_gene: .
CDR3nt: TGTGCCACCAGCAGAGATGGCGGTGTTGCTCGAAGACGAGGGAATACGCAGTATTTT
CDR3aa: CATSRDGGVARRRGNTQYF

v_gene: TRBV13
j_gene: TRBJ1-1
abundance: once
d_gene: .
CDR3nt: TGTGCCAGCAGGCGAGACCAAATTGAAGCTTTCTTT
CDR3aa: CASRRDQIEAFF

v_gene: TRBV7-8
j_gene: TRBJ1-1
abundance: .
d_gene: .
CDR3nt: TGTGCCAGCAGCTTAAGTGGGAACACTGAAGCTTTCTTT
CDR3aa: CASSLSGNTEAFF

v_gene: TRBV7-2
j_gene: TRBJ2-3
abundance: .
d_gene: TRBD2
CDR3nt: TGTGCCAGCAGCTTACTAGCGGGAGGGACAGATACGCAGTATTTT
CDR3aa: CASSLLAGGTDTQYF

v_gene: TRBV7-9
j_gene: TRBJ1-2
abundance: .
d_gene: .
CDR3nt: TGTGCCAGCAGCTTATGGGGGGATTTCTATGGCTACACCTTC
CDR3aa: CASSLWGDFYGYTF

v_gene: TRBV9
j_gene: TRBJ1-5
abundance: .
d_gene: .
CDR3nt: TGTGCCAGCAGCCGTGACATTGCAGCTCAGCCCCAGCATTTT
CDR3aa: CASSRDIAAQPQHF

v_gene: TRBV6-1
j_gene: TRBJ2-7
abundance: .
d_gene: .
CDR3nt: TGTGCCAGCAGTGAAGGATTACCCTACGAGCAGTACTTC
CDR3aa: CASSEGLPYEQYF

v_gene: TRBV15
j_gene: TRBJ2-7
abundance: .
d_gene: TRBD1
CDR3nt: TGTGCCACCAGCACCAGGCCCGGGACAGGGAGAGAAGAGCAGTACTTC
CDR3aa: CATSTRPGTGREEQYF

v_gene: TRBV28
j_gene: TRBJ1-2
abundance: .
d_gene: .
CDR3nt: TGTGCCAGCAGTTTTGCTTCGGTCAGGGCTGATGGCTACACCTTC
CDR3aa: CASSFASVRADGYTF

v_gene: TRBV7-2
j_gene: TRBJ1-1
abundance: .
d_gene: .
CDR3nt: TGTGCCAGCAGCTTAGTCAGGGCAGGTGGTGAAGCTTTCTTT
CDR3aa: CASSLVRAGGEAFF

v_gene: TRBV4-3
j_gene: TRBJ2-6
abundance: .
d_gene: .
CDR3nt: TGCGCCAGCAGCCAAATCCCAGGGGTTGGGGCCAACGTCCTGACTTTC
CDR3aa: CASSQIPGVGANVLTF

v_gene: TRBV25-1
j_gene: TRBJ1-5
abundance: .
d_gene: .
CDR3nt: TGTGCCAGCAGTGAGGCCGGGTCGGGCAATCAGCCCCAGCATTTT
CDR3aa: CASSEAGSGNQPQHF

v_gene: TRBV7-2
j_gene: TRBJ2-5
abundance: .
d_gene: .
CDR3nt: TGTGCCAGCAGCTTCTCCTGGGGGGAGACCCAGTACTTC
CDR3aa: CASSFSWGETQYF

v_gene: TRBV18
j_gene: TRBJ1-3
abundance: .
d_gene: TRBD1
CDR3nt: TGTGCCAGCTCAGGACAGGGGTACGGAAACACCATATATTTT
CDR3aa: CASSGQGYGNTIYF

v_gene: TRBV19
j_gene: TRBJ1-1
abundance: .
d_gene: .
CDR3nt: TGTGCCAGTAGTATCGGTGTAAACACTGAAGCTTTCTTT
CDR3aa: CASSIGVNTEAFF

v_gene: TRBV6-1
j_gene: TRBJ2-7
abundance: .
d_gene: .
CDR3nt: TGTGCCAGCAGTGGAATCTTCGGGATCGAGCAGTACTTC
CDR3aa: CASSGIFGIEQYF

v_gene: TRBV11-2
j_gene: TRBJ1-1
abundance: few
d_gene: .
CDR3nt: TGTGCCAGCAGCTTCGGCAGGGCGAACACTGAAGCTTTCTTT
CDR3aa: CASSFGRANTEAFF

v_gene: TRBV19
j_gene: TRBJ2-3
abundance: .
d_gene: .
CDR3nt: TGTGCCAGTAGTTTTCAGGGAGATACGCAGTATTTT
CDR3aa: CASSFQGDTQYF

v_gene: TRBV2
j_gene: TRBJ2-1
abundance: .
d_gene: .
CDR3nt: TGTGCCAGCAGCGACTTGTCCTCCTACAATGAGCAGTTCTTC
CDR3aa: CASSDLSSYNEQFF

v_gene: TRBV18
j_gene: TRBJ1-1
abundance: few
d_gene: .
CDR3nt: TGTGCCAGCTCACTCAGTGGGTTGAACACTGAAGCTTTCTTT
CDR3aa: CASSLSGLNTEAFF

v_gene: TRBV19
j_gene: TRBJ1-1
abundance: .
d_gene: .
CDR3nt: TGTGCCAGTAGCAGCACCCGACCCCGTGGAGCTTTCTTT
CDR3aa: CASSSTRPRGAFF

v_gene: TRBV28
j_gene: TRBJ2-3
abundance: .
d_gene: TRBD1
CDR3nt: TGTGCCAGCAGTCTACCTGGGACAGCCGCAGATACGCAGTATTTT
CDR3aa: CASSLPGTAADTQYF

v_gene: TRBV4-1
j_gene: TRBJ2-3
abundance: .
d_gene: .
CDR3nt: TGCGCCAGCAGCCAAGATAATCGTCGAGGGGCAACAGATACGCAGTATTTT
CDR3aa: CASSQDNRRGATDTQYF

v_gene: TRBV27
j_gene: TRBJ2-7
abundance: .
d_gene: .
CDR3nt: TGTGCCAGCAGTTTACCGGGGGCAAGCGCCTACGAGCAGTACTTC
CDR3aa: CASSLPGASAYEQYF

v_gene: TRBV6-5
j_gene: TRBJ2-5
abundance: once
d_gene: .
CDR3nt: TGTGCCAGCAGTCGGGGGGGCAGGGGGCGGGAGACCCAGTACTTC
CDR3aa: CASSRGGRGRETQYF

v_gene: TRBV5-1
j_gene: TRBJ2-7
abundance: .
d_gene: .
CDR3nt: TGCGCCAGCACAGACTCCTACGAGCAGTACTTC
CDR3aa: CASTDSYEQYF

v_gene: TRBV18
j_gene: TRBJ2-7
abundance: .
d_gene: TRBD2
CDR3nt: TGTGCCAGCTCACCTCAAGGGACTAGCGGGTACGAGCAGTACTTC
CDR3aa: CASSPQGTSGYEQYF

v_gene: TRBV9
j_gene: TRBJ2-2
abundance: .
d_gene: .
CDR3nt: TGTGCCAGCAGGCGAGGGCGGGGTGGAACCGGGGAGCTGTTTTTT
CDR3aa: CASRRGRGGTGELFF

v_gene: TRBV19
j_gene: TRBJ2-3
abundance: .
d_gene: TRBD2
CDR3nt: TGTGCCAGTAGTCCTATTAGCGGGAGCGCGACGCAGTATTTT
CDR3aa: CASSPISGSATQYF

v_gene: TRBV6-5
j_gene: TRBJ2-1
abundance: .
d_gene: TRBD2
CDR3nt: TGTGCCAGCCGGAGGTTAGCGGGAGGGGTCGGTGAGCAGTTCTTC
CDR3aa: CASRRLAGGVGEQFF

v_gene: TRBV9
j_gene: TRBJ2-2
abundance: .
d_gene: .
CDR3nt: TGTGCCTCCGACCGACCGAACACCGGGGAGCTGTTTTTT
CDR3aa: CASDRPNTGELFF

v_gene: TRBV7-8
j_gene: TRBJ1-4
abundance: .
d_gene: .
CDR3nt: TGTGCCAGCAGCCCCCCCGGCATGACTAATGAAAAACTGTTTTTT
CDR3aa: CASSPPGMTNEKLFF

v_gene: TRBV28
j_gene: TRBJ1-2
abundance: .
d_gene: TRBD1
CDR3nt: TGTGCCTCCAGGACTCTCACAGGGGGAAGATATGGCTACACCTTC
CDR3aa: CASRTLTGGRYGYTF

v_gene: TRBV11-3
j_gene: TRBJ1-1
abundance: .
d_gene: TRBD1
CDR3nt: TGTGCCAGCAGTTACAGGGGGAACACTGAAGCTTTCTTT
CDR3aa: CASSYRGNTEAFF

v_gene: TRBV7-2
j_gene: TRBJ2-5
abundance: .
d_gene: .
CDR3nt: TGTGCCAGCAGCTTAGACAGGGCTAAGGAGACCCAGTACTTC
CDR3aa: CASSLDRAKETQYF